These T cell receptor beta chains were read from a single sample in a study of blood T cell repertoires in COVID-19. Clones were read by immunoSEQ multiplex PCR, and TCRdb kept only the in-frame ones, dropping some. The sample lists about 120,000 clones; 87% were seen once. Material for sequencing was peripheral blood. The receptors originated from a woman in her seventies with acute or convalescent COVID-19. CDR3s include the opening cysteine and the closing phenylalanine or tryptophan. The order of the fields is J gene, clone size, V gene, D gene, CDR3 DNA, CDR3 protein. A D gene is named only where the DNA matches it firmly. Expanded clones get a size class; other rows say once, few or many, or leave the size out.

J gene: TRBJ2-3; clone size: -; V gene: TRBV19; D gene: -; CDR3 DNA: TGTGCCACCGTGGGCAGGCGCACAGATACGCAGTATTTT; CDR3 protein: CATVGRRTDTQYF
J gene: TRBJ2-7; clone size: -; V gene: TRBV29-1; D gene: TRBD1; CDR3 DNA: TGCAGCGTTGTAACCACAGGACAGGGGGCCGGCGAGCAGTACTTC; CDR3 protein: CSVVTTGQGAGEQYF
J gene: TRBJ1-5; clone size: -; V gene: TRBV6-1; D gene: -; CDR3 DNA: TGTGCCAGCAGTGAACAACAGTATCAGCCCCAGCATTTT; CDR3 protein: CASSEQQYQPQHF
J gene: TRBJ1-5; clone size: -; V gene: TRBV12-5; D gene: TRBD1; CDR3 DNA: TGTGCTAGTGGAGGACAGGGGAGTTATAGCAATCAGCCCCAGCATTTT; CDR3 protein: CASGGQGSYSNQPQHF
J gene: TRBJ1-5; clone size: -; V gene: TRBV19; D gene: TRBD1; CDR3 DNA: TGTGCCAGTAGTATAGATCTATCGGGCAGGGGGGCGAATCAGCCCCAGCATTTT; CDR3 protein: CASSIDLSGRGANQPQHF
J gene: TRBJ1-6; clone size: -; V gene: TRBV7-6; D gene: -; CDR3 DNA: TGTGCCAGCAGCTTAGGGGGAGGGGTCGGCTCACCCCTCCACTTT; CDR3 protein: CASSLGGGVGSPLHF
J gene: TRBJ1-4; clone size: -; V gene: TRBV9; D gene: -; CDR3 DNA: TGTGCCAGCAGCGTCTTTCCTCGACAGGCTCCTAATGAAAAACTGTTTTTT; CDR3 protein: CASSVFPRQAPNEKLFF
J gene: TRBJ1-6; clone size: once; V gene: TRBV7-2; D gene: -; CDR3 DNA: TGTGCCAGCAGCCCAAATATGGGCCAGGGGAATTCACCCCTCCACTTT; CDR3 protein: CASSPNMGQGNSPLHF
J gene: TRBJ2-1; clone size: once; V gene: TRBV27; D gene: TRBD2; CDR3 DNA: TGTGCCAGCAGAGGCACGGGGGGACCTTCTCCTAGGGCGCAGTTCTTC; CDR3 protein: CASRGTGGPSPRAQFF
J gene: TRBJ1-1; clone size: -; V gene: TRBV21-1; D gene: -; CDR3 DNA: TGTGCCAGCAGCAAAGCCAGACCGGGACACGACATGAACACTGAAGCTTTCTTT; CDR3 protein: CASSKARPGHDMNTEAFF
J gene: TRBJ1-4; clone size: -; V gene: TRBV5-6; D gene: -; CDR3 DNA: TGTGCCAGCAGCGGCGGCGCGAGCGAAAAACTGTTTTTT; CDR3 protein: CASSGGASEKLFF
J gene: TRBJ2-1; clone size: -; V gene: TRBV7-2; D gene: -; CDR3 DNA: TGTGCCAGCAGCTTCTCGGTTTACAATGAGCAGTTCTTC; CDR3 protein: CASSFSVYNEQFF
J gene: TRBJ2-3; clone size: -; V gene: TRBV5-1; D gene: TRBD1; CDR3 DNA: TGCGCCAGCAGCTTCTCCGGGACAGGGGCAACAGATACGCAGTATTTT; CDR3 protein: CASSFSGTGATDTQYF
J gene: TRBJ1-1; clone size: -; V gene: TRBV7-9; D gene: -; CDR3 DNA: TGTGCCAGCAGACACAAAGGACAATTCACTGAAGCTTTCTTT; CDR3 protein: CASRHKGQFTEAFF
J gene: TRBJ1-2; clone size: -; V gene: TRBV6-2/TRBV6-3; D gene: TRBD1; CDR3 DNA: TGTGCCAGCAGTTACCCGGGACAGGGGGCATTTGGCTACACCTTC; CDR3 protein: CASSYPGQGAFGYTF
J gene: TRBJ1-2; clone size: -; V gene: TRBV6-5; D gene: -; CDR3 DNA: TGTGCCAGCACCGATAGCCATGACTATGGCTACACCTTC; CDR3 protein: CASTDSHDYGYTF
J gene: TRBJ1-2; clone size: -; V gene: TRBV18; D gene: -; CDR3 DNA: TGTGCCAGCTCACCGGACAGCGAATATGGCTACACCTTC; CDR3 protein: CASSPDSEYGYTF
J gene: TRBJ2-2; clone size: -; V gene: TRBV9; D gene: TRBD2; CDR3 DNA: TGTGCCAGCAGCCTGGGACTAGCGGGGGGGCTTTACACCGGGGAGCTGTTTTTT; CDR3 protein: CASSLGLAGGLYTGELFF
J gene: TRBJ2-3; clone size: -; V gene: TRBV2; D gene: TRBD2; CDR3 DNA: TGTGCCAGCAGTACCGGGACTAGCGACCTATCAGATACGCAGTATTTT; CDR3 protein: CASSTGTSDLSDTQYF
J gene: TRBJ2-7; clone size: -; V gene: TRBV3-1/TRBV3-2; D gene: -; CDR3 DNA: TGTGCCAGCAGCCAAAATACATACTACGAGCAGTACTTC; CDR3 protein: CASSQNTYYEQYF
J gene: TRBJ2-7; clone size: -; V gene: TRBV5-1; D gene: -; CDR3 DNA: TGCGCCAGCAGCTTAGGACAGAACTACGAGCAGTACTTC; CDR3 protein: CASSLGQNYEQYF
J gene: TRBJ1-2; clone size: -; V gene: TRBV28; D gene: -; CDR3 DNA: TGTGCCGGGCAGGGAAACTATGGCTACACCTTC; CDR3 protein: CAGQGNYGYTF